The present T cell receptor beta chain was sequenced within a study of control samples from healthy donors and cancer patients. TCRdb's table, derived via immunoSEQ multiplex PCR, lists solely in-frame clones and lacks some. This repertoire shows some 76,000 clones, around nine tenths found once; its top ten account for under 20%. The CDR3 consists of 16 residues. Per germline, CDR1 SSHAT and CDR2 FNYEAQ (reference sequence). V gave up 1 base and J gave up 8 bases; unmatched junction bases: 7. Sample: PBMCs. V gene TRBV7-7 combines with J gene TRBJ2-1; 11 nucleotides line up with TRBD1. The clonotype originates from a man in his sixties with lung cancer. CDR3 sequence (DNA): TGTGCCAGCAGCTTAGGTGGGGGACAGGGGGTCCATGAGCAGTTCTTC. Protein sequence: CASSLGGGQGVHEQFF.